The clone carrying this TCR beta chain was picked up a small number of times. What it binds is unknown. From germline, CDR1 is SQVTM and CDR2 ANQGSEA. Trimming cost V 4 bases and J 0 bases, with 7 bases left between them. The CDR3 totals 12 residues. The sample belongs to a study of blood T cells in healthy people across ages. With a J-beta primer mix and a sample-barcoded 5' primer, a second PCR ran roughly 6 to 11 cycles. The yield of each sample was at least 2.5 million CDR3-containing paired-end reads. TCRdb itself ran the 5' RACE reads through MiXCR, one entry per CDR3 protein. Counted here are about 1.4 million distinct CDR3 sequences, almost 60% occurring once; the ten biggest clones make up over 5%. Study results and limitations: Diversity estimated from one million T cells was considered an underestimate. TCR beta diversity was tightly associated with the proportion of naive T cells.

This TCR was recovered from a man younger than 30 in good health. The gene calls are TRBV29-1 and TRBJ2-7, with D unresolved. The material sequenced was blood. The CDR3 DNA is TGCAGCGTTGGTGTGGACTCCTACGAGCAGTACTTC. Translated: CSVGVDSYEQYF.